The following is a T cell receptor beta chain sequence with its context. Its cognate antigen is unknown. This specimen comes from a study of T cell responses to AZD1222 COVID-19 vaccine. Data came from immunoSEQ multiplex PCR; TCRdb stores just in-frame clones and leaves some out. The data show 93,000 or so clones, roughly 89% seen once. General study findings and limits: Increased Spike-specific TCR breadth and depth were observed after two AZD1222 doses.

V was pared by 3 bases and J by 5 bases, with 20 bases between. Germline V gene sequence: CDR1 MNHEY, CDR2 SMNVEV (reference sequence). There are 16 residues in the CDR3. The V call is TRBV27, the J call TRBJ2-7; D is possibly TRBD2 (6 bases). The clonotype comes from an adult in good health. The sequencing here drew on peripheral blood, taken on day 0 of AZD1222 vaccination. CDR3 sequence reads: CASSFISGVSLNEQYF. As DNA, the CDR3 is TGTGCCAGCAGTTTTATTTCGGGAGTTAGCCTAAACGAGCAGTACTTC.